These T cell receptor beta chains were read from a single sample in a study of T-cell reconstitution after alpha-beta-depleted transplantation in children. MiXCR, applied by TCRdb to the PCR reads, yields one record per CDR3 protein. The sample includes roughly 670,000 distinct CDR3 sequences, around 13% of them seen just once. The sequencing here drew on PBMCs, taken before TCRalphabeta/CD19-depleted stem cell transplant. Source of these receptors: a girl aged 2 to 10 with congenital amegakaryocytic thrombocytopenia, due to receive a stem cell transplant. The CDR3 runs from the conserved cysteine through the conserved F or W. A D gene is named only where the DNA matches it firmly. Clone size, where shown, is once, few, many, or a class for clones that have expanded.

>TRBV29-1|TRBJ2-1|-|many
CSAGGPSAYNEQFF
TGCAGCGCTGGGGGGCCATCGGCTTACAATGAGCAGTTCTTC
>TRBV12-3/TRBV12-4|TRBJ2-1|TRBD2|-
CASTPGLGNEQFF
TGTGCCAGCACCCCGGGACTAGGGAATGAGCAGTTCTTC
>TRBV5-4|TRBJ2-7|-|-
CASSFADLYEQYF
TGTGCCAGCAGCTTTGCGGACCTCTACGAGCAGTACTTC
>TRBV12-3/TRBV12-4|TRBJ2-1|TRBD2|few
CASSFPAGASEQFF
TGTGCCAGCAGTTTTCCAGCGGGAGCGTCCGAGCAGTTCTTC
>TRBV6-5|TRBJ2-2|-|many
CASSYSRAGELFF
TGTGCCAGCAGTTACTCGAGGGCCGGGGAGCTGTTTTTT
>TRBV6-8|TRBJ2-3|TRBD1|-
CASSYPIRADRGATDTQYF
TGTGCCAGCAGTTACCCGATTCGGGCGGACAGGGGAGCCACAGATACGCAGTATTTT
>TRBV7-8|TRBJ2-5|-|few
CASSTNLGTQYF
TGTGCCAGCAGCACGAACTTGGGGACCCAGTACTTC
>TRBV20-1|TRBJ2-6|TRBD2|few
CSAEGLAAHSGANVLTF
TGCAGTGCCGAGGGACTAGCGGCTCACTCTGGGGCCAACGTCCTGACTTTC
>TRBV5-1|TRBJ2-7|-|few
CASSLEASFYEQYF
TGCGCCAGCAGCTTGGAGGCCAGCTTCTACGAGCAGTACTTC
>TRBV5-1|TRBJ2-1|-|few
CASSFGLGLPYNEQFF
TGCGCCAGCAGCTTCGGTCTAGGTCTGCCCTACAATGAGCAGTTCTTC
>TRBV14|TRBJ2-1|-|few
CASSQGHRRRGIDETYNEQFF
TGTGCCAGCAGCCAAGGACACCGTCGGCGCGGGATCGATGAGACCTACAATGAGCAGTTCTTC
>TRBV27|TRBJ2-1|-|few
CASSNWSNEQFF
TGTGCCAGCAGCAACTGGTCGAATGAGCAGTTCTTC
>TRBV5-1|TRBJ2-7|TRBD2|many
CASRQSGLEMHEQYF
TGCGCCAGCAGACAGTCGGGACTAGAGATGCACGAGCAGTACTTC
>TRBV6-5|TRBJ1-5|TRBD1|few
CASSYKARGIGNQPQHF
TGTGCCAGCAGTTACAAGGCCAGGGGGATTGGGAATCAGCCCCAGCATTTT
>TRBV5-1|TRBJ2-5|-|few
CASSSLRREQETQYF
TGCGCCAGCAGCTCTTTAAGACGGGAACAAGAGACCCAGTACTTC
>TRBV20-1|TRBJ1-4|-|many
CSARMADTIATNEKLFF
TGCAGTGCTAGGATGGCAGACACCATAGCAACTAATGAAAAACTGTTTTTT
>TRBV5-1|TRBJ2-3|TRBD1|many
CASTRTGTDTQYF
TGCGCCAGCACCAGGACAGGGACCGATACGCAGTATTTT
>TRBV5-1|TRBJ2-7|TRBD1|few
CASSPGQVIGHEQYF
TGCGCCAGCAGCCCGGGACAGGTAATCGGCCACGAGCAGTACTTC
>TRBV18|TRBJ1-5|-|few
CASSNNNQPQHF
TGTGCCAGCTCAAACAACAATCAGCCCCAGCATTTT
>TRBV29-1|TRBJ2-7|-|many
CSVEIGGASPSYEQYF
TGCAGCGTTGAAATTGGGGGCGCCTCACCCTCCTACGAGCAGTACTTC
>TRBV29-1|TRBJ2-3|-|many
CSVDAGGTDTQYF
TGCAGCGTTGACGCTGGGGGCACAGATACGCAGTATTTT
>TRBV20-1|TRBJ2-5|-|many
CSVALGETQYF
TGCAGCGTGGCACTGGGAGAGACCCAGTACTTC
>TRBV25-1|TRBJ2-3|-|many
CASSEYSRFNADTQYF
TGTGCCAGCAGTGAATATAGCAGGTTCAATGCAGATACGCAGTATTTT
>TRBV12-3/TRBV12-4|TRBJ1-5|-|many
CASTTDSNQPQHF
TGTGCCAGCACGACAGATAGCAATCAGCCCCAGCATTTT
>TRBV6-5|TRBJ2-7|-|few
CASSRDSREQYF
TGTGCCAGCAGCCGAGACAGCCGCGAGCAGTACTTC
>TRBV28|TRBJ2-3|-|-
CASSFGGGARDTQYF
TGTGCCAGCAGTTTTGGAGGGGGCGCGAGGGATACGCAGTATTTT
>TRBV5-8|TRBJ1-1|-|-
CASSKQVLGFPEAFF
TGTGCCAGCAGCAAACAAGTTTTGGGGTTCCCTGAAGCTTTCTTT
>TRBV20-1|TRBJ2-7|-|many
CSASPTVGYEQYF
TGCAGTGCTAGCCCCACTGTTGGCTACGAGCAGTACTTC
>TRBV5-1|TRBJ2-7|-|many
CASSERVTYEQYF
TGCGCCAGCAGTGAGCGGGTCACCTACGAGCAGTACTTC
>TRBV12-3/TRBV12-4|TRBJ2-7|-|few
CASCSTGVSYEQYF
TGTGCCAGCTGCTCGACGGGAGTGAGCTACGAGCAGTACTTC
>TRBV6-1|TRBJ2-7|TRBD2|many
CASGGLAGAWYEQYF
TGTGCCAGCGGGGGACTAGCGGGAGCTTGGTACGAGCAGTACTTC
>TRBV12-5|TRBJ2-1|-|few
CASGSGTVPYNEQFF
TGTGCTAGTGGTTCCGGGACTGTTCCCTACAATGAGCAGTTCTTC
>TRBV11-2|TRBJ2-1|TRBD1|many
CASRQGQGGDEQFF
TGTGCCAGCAGACAGGGACAGGGAGGAGATGAGCAGTTCTTC
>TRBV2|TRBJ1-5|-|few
CASSETRTTSNQPQHF
TGTGCCAGCAGCGAGACCCGGACGACGAGCAATCAGCCCCAGCATTTT
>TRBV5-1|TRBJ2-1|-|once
CASSFSSGYEQFF
TGCGCCAGCAGCTTTTCTAGTGGTTATGAGCAGTTCTTC
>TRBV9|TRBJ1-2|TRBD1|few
CASSATLTGGAWYGYTF
TGTGCCAGCAGCGCTACGCTGACAGGGGGCGCATGGTATGGCTACACCTTC
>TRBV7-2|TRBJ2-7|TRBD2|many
CASSLAGGKYEQYF
TGTGCCAGCAGCTTAGCGGGAGGGAAATACGAGCAGTACTTC
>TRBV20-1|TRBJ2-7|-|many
CSARDNTYPSYEQYF
TGCAGTGCTAGAGATAATACTTACCCCAGCTACGAGCAGTACTTC